This is a list of T cell receptor beta chains from one sample in a study of blood T cell repertoires in COVID-19. Sequencing used immunoSEQ multiplex PCR; TCRdb keeps in-frame clones, though not all of them. This table holds over 130,000 clones, roughly 84% found once. The specimen sequenced was peripheral blood. These receptors originate from a man between 65 and 80 years old with acute or convalescent COVID-19. Each CDR3 is given with its conserved first and last residue. A D gene is named only where the DNA matches it firmly. For some rows the clone size is stated as once, few or many, or as a class when expanded; others skip it.

TRBJ2-4 | TRBD2 | TRBV27 | . | TGTGCCAGCAGTATAACTAGCGGGGGGGCCATAAACATTCAGTACTTC | CASSITSGGAINIQYF
TRBJ1-2 | . | TRBV11-2 | . | TGTGCCAGCAGCAGACGGGGTGGACCTCGGGGCTATGGCTACACCTTC | CASSRRGGPRGYGYTF
TRBJ2-5 | . | TRBV29-1 | once | TGCAGCGTCGCAGTCAGGGAGGTTGGGCAAGAGACCCAGTACTTC | CSVAVREVGQETQYF
TRBJ1-1 | TRBD1 | TRBV19 | . | TGTGCCAGTAGGCGGGACAGAGTGAACACTGAAGCTTTCTTT | CASRRDRVNTEAFF
TRBJ2-1 | TRBD2 | TRBV24-1 | . | TGTGCCACCAGTGATTCCCCTAGCGGGGCTCCTGGGAATGAGCAGTTCTTC | CATSDSPSGAPGNEQFF
TRBJ2-3 | TRBD2 | TRBV4-2 | . | TGTGCCAGCAGCGGCGATACAGCGGGGGCAGATACGCAGTATTTT | CASSGDTAGADTQYF
TRBJ1-2 | TRBD1 | TRBV6-1 | . | TGTGCCAGCAGTGAAGAATATTCGGGACAGGCCTATGGCTACACCTTC | CASSEEYSGQAYGYTF
TRBJ2-7 | . | TRBV28 | . | TGTGCCAGCACGACGGACTTATCCTCCTACGAGCAGTACTTC | CASTTDLSSYEQYF
TRBJ2-1 | TRBD2 | TRBV5-1 | few | TGCGCCAGCAGCTGGACCGGGACTAGCCCTGATGAGCAGTTCTTC | CASSWTGTSPDEQFF
TRBJ1-6 | . | TRBV5-1 | . | TGCGCCAGCAGCTTGGGGGGGGAAGCACCCCTCCACTTT | CASSLGGEAPLHF
TRBJ1-6 | TRBD1 | TRBV7-6 | . | TGTGCCAGCAGCCAAGGATCGGGACAGGGGAGTTCACCCCTCCACTTT | CASSQGSGQGSSPLHF
TRBJ2-1 | . | TRBV2 | once | TGTGCCAGCAGTGAATTGGGCAGTGCAGCCTACAATGAGCAGTTCTTC | CASSELGSAAYNEQFF
TRBJ2-7 | . | TRBV7-2 | . | TGTGCCAGCAGCCCCCCGACTAAGACTAGGGGTAGCTCCTACGAGCAGTACTTC | CASSPPTKTRGSSYEQYF
TRBJ2-1 | TRBD2 | TRBV7-8 | . | TGTGCCAGCAGCCCCCTGCTCGGAGCGGGGCGGGAGCAGTTCTTC | CASSPLLGAGREQFF
TRBJ2-2 | TRBD2 | TRBV7-8 | . | TGTGCCAGCAGCTTGACTAGCGGTAACACCGGGGAGCTGTTTTTT | CASSLTSGNTGELFF
TRBJ1-2 | . | TRBV6-5 | . | TGTGCCAGTACAGGGTTCCCTTCGTCTGCCGGCTACACCTTC | CASTGFPSSAGYTF
TRBJ1-1 | . | TRBV28 | . | TGTGCCAGCAGTTTACCCCCCATGAACACTGAAGCTTTCTTT | CASSLPPMNTEAFF
TRBJ2-1 | TRBD2 | TRBV5-4 | few | TGTGCCAGCAGCCCGCTGAGCGGGAGCTCCTACAATGAGCAGTTCTTC | CASSPLSGSSYNEQFF
TRBJ2-7 | . | TRBV15 | . | TGTGCCACCAGCAGAGATGGCGGCGAGCAGTACTTC | CATSRDGGEQYF
TRBJ1-1 | . | TRBV10-3 | once | TGTGCCATCAGTGGTTCGGCAGGTTCCTCCATGAACACTGAAGCTTTCTTT | CAISGSAGSSMNTEAFF
TRBJ2-5 | TRBD2 | TRBV7-9 | . | TGTGCCAGCGGCGGGTGGGGAGGGCAAGAGACCCAGTACTTC | CASGGWGGQETQYF
TRBJ1-5 | . | TRBV6-1 | . | TGTGCCAGCAGTGATATCGGAGGGCGCAATCAGCCCCAGCATTTT | CASSDIGGRNQPQHF
TRBJ2-7 | . | TRBV2 | . | TGTGCCAGCAGCCCCGAGAACGCCCCTTACGAGCAGTACTTC | CASSPENAPYEQYF
TRBJ1-1 | . | TRBV5-1 | . | TGCGCCAGCAGTGTGGTTCAGGGGTCTGAAGCTTTCTTT | CASSVVQGSEAFF
TRBJ1-5 | TRBD1 | TRBV9 | . | TGTGCCAGCAGCGTGGGACAGGGGCCCAATCAGCCCCAGCATTTT | CASSVGQGPNQPQHF
TRBJ2-1 | TRBD2 | TRBV7-9 | . | TGTGCCAGCAGCAAACTAGCGGGGGACAATGAGCAGTTCTTC | CASSKLAGDNEQFF